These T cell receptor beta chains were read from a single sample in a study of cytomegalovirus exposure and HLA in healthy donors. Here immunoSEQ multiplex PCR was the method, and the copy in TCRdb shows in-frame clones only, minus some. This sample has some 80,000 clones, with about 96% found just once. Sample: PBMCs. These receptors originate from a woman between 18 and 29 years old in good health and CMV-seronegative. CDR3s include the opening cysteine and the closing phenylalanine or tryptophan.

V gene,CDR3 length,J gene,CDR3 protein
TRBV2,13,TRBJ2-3,CASSPLVPDTQYF
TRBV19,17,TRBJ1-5,CASSPRTGDFSSQPQHF
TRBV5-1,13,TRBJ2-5,CASRQSIQETQYF
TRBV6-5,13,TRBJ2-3,CASSSGSKDTQYF
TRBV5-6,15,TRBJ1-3,CASSLLGQGRNTIYF
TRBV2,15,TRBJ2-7,CASRFRLADAYEQYF
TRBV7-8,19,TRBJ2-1,CASSLLKGLADSSYNEQFF
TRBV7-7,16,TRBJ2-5,CASSANGQGVGETQYF
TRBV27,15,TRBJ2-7,CASRRPGTESYEQYF
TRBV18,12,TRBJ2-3,CASSPPAEPLFF
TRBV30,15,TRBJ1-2,CAWSQRGTGGNGYTF
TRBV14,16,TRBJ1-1,CASSPGQGSLNTEAFF
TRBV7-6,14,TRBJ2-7,CASSLGGRRYEQYF
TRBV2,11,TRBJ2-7,CASRSLWEQYF
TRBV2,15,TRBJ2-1,CASSATRTSYNEQFF
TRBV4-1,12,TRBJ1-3,CASTGFGNTIYF
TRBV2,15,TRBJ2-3,CASSDPSGDTDTQYF
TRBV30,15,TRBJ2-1,CAWSLLSGKYGEQFF
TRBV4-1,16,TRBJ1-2,CASSQVETGRLGGYTF
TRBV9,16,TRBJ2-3,CASSPKGGRIADTQYF
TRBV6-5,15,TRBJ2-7,CASSSGRAVSYEQYF
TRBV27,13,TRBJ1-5,CASSFGDTQPQHF
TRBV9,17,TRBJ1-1,CASSVAAGQLLDTEAFF
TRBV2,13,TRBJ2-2,CASRAGYTGELFF
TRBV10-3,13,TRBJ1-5,CATETGPNQPQHF
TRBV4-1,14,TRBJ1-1,CASSQMTQNTEAFF
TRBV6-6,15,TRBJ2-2,CASSTGSWSTGELFF
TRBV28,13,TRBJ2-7,CASRTGLYYEQYF
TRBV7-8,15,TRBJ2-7,CASSPSTGGVDEQYF
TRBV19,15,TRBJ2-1,CASSIRGQDYNEQFF
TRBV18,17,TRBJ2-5,CASSPGPGLAGEGTQYF
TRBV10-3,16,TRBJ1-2,CAISGWDRENSNGYTF
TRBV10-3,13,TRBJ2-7,CAIMGGREDEQYF
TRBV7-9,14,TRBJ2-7,CASSGAGSSYEQYF
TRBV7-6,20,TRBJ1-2,CASSSYAGSRRDRVTSGYTF
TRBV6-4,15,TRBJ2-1,CASSGLAGVRNEQFF
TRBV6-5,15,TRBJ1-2,CASSYSTQINYGYTF